This TCR beta chain was obtained from a study of cytomegalovirus exposure and HLA in healthy donors. A remark on this clone: What it recognizes is unknown.

General study points: Per a prior analysis, the majority of TCR beta V segments were productive roughly 87% or roughly 30% of the time. Later analysis identified several of the most significant clusters that appeared linked to common viral pathogens.

The PCR was carried out with 60 Vbeta primers and 13 Jbeta primers. The table came from immunoSEQ multiplex PCR; TCRdb's copy has only in-frame clones and leaves some out. Of some 190,000 clones listed, about three quarters are singletons. The V gene's germline CDR1 is MNHEY and CDR2 SVGAGI. The CDR3 covers 15 residues. This TCR was sampled from a woman between 40 and 55 years old in good health and CMV-seronegative. J is TRBJ2-5 and V is TRBV6-5; 12 positions agree with TRBD2. The end of the DNA fits TRBJ2-7 better, so the J call may be wrong. The sequenced material came from PBMCs. The CDR3 reads CASTRLAGVGYEQYF. The DNA for the CDR3 is TGTGCCAGCACCCGACTAGCGGGAGTCGGCTACGAGCAGTACTTC.